This is a list of T cell receptor beta chains from one sample in a study of cytomegalovirus exposure and HLA in healthy donors. Here immunoSEQ multiplex PCR was the method, and the copy in TCRdb shows in-frame clones only, minus some. This table has around 61,000 clones, nearly 95% appearing once. The sequencing input was PBMCs. These receptors all stem from a man younger than 30 in good health and CMV-seropositive. CDR3s include the opening cysteine and the closing phenylalanine or tryptophan. The D gene is left open where the match is weak. Only part of the rows carry a size: once, few, many, or a class if the clone is expanded.

CDR3 length | J gene | clone size | D gene | V gene | CDR3 DNA | CDR3 protein
15 | TRBJ2-3 | - | - | TRBV7-9 | TGTGCCAGCAGCCCGCCTAGCGTTTTTTCCGATACGCAGTATTTT | CASSPPSVFSDTQYF
17 | TRBJ2-4 | - | TRBD2 | TRBV18 | TGTGCCAGCTCACCTACGGGACTATCCCTAGCCAAAAACATTCAGTACTTC | CASSPTGLSLAKNIQYF
15 | TRBJ2-1 | - | TRBD2 | TRBV28 | TGTGCCAGCAGCCCCTCTCCGGGAGGGTACAATGAGCAGTTCTTC | CASSPSPGGYNEQFF
16 | TRBJ2-7 | - | TRBD1 | TRBV4-2 | TGTGCCAGCAGCCAAGTTGACAGGGGAAGCTCCTACGAGCAGTACTTC | CASSQVDRGSSYEQYF
12 | TRBJ1-1 | - | - | TRBV5-8 | TGTGCCAGCAGCTGGGGGGGCACTGAAGCTTTCTTT | CASSWGGTEAFF
15 | TRBJ2-3 | - | - | TRBV9 | TGTGCCAGCAGAAAAGGCGGGCTAAGCACAGATACGCAGTATTTT | CASRKGGLSTDTQYF
17 | TRBJ1-2 | - | TRBD1 | TRBV5-1 | TGCGCCAGCAGCGTGACAGGGGGGTCTTTAGCTAACTATGGCTACACCTTC | CASSVTGGSLANYGYTF
15 | TRBJ2-3 | - | - | TRBV30 | TGTGCCTGGAGTGTAGGGGGGGCAGGCGCAGATACGCAGTATTTT | CAWSVGGAGADTQYF
14 | TRBJ2-3 | - | TRBD1 | TRBV5-1 | TGCGCCAGCAGCTTGGAGAGGACAGGGATTACGCAGTATTTT | CASSLERTGITQYF
13 | TRBJ2-1 | - | - | TRBV19 | TGTGCCAGTACCCTAACTAGCTTCAATGAGCAGTTCTTC | CASTLTSFNEQFF
16 | TRBJ2-3 | - | - | TRBV11-2 | TGTGCCAGCAGCTTATCGGGGTTGGGGAAATCAGATACGCAGTATTTT | CASSLSGLGKSDTQYF
16 | TRBJ2-7 | - | TRBD1 | TRBV19 | TGTGCCAGTAGTATCGAGACAGGGGAGGCAGGATACGAGCAGTACTTC | CASSIETGEAGYEQYF
14 | TRBJ1-1 | once | - | TRBV9 | TGTGCCAGCAGCGTAGAGGGACTTCCCACTGAAGCTTTCTTT | CASSVEGLPTEAFF
15 | TRBJ2-3 | - | - | TRBV9 | TGTGCCAGCAGCCCCCGTCAGGGGCGAACAGATACGCAGTATTTT | CASSPRQGRTDTQYF
14 | TRBJ2-1 | - | - | TRBV27 | TGTGCCAGCAGTCCCGGGACAAGACACAATGAGCAGTTCTTC | CASSPGTRHNEQFF
14 | TRBJ2-3 | - | TRBD2 | TRBV28 | TGTGCCAGCAGCCCCGGGAGGGGCACAGATACGCAGTATTTT | CASSPGRGTDTQYF
15 | TRBJ1-5 | - | - | TRBV27 | TGTGCCAGCAGTCCAATGGTCGGTGCCAAACAGCCCCAGCATTTT | CASSPMVGAKQPQHF
15 | TRBJ2-7 | - | TRBD1 | TRBV30 | TGTGCCTGGAGTAGTATGGGACAGGGCTCCTACGAGCAGTACTTC | CAWSSMGQGSYEQYF
15 | TRBJ1-5 | - | TRBD1 | TRBV30 | TGTGCCTGGAGTACCGGGACAGGGTTTTTTCAGCCCCAGCATTTT | CAWSTGTGFFQPQHF
16 | TRBJ2-1 | - | TRBD1 | TRBV6-1 | TGTGCCAGCAGTGATACCGGGACAGGGGCCGGGTTGTGGCAGTTCTTC | CASSDTGTGAGLWQFF
13 | TRBJ1-4 | - | - | TRBV2 | TGTGCCAGCAGTGATACAACTAATGAAAAACTGTTTTTT | CASSDTTNEKLFF
15 | TRBJ1-5 | few | - | TRBV19 | TGTGCCAGTAGCCCTGAGGACAGCAGCAATCAGCCCCAGCATTTT | CASSPEDSSNQPQHF
13 | TRBJ1-2 | - | TRBD1 | TRBV2 | TGTGCCAGCAGGAGGACAGGGGACTATGGCTACACCTTC | CASRRTGDYGYTF
16 | TRBJ2-1 | once | - | TRBV5-4 | TGTGCCAGCAGCCCAGCGGCGGGAAGCTCCTACAATGAGCAGTTCTTC | CASSPAAGSSYNEQFF
14 | TRBJ1-4 | - | TRBD1 | TRBV10-3 | TGTGCCATCAGGCAGGGGGCAGATAGCGAAAAACTGTTTTTT | CAIRQGADSEKLFF
14 | TRBJ2-2 | - | - | TRBV19 | TGTGCCAGTAGTTCCGGGTTCAACACCGGGGAGCTGTTTTTT | CASSSGFNTGELFF
14 | TRBJ2-1 | - | - | TRBV28 | TGTGCCAGCAGTTTGAATGGGCGGGGCAATGAGCAGTTCTTC | CASSLNGRGNEQFF
15 | TRBJ1-2 | few | TRBD1 | TRBV6-5 | TGTGCCAGCAGTCCCCGACAGGGACGGACAGGGGGCTACACCTTC | CASSPRQGRTGGYTF
14 | TRBJ1-5 | - | - | TRBV6-6 | TGTGCCAGCAGCTCACAGCATAGCAATCAGCCCCAGCATTTT | CASSSQHSNQPQHF
13 | TRBJ2-7 | once | - | TRBV5-1 | TGCGCCAGCAGCTTCACAGGTGGCTACGAGCAGTACTTC | CASSFTGGYEQYF
14 | TRBJ2-7 | - | TRBD2 | TRBV19 | TGTGCCAGTAGTGCTAGCGGGAGAAGCTACGAGCAGTACTTC | CASSASGRSYEQYF
14 | TRBJ2-1 | - | TRBD2 | TRBV5-1 | TGCGCCAGCCACCCCGGGACTAGCGACATTGAGCAGTTCTTC | CASHPGTSDIEQFF
14 | TRBJ2-1 | - | TRBD2 | TRBV27 | TGTGCCAGCAGGGGACTAGCGGGAACTAATGAGCAGTTCTTC | CASRGLAGTNEQFF
14 | TRBJ1-4 | - | TRBD1 | TRBV6-5 | TGTGCCAGCAGGATGGGACAGGGCCCCGAAAAACTGTTTTTT | CASRMGQGPEKLFF
13 | TRBJ1-4 | - | TRBD1 | TRBV18 | TGTGCCAGCTCATTACAGGGGAATGAAAAACTGTTTTTT | CASSLQGNEKLFF
13 | TRBJ1-1 | - | - | TRBV7-3 | TGTGCCAGCAGCTTCGGCGGGAACACTGAAGCTTTCTTT | CASSFGGNTEAFF
17 | TRBJ2-1 | - | TRBD2 | TRBV4-1 | TGCGCCAGCAGCCACGAATGGGGGACTAGCGGGAGTAATGAGCAGTTCTTC | CASSHEWGTSGSNEQFF
14 | TRBJ2-7 | - | - | TRBV6-5 | TGTGCCAGCACTCCCGACAGAGAGCTTTACGAGCAGTACTTC | CASTPDRELYEQYF
15 | TRBJ2-1 | - | - | TRBV13 | TGTGCCAGCAGCCCGGACGGGAGCTCCTACAATGAGCAGTTCTTC | CASSPDGSSYNEQFF
13 | TRBJ2-1 | - | TRBD2 | TRBV28 | TGTGCCATCGGGGGACTAGCGGGAGGGGGTCTGTTCTTC | CAIGGLAGGGLFF
21 | TRBJ2-2 | once | TRBD2 | TRBV29-1 | TGCAGCGTTTATACGAGGGCGGGACTCCGGACTAGCGGGAGGGTCGCCGGGGAGCTGTTTTTT | CSVYTRAGLRTSGRVAGELFF
16 | TRBJ2-3 | - | TRBD2 | TRBV5-1 | TGCGCCAGCAGCTTGGTCCTAGCGGGAGCCACAGATACGCAGTATTTT | CASSLVLAGATDTQYF
14 | TRBJ2-5 | once | TRBD2 | TRBV5-4 | TGTGCCAGCAGCTTCACCAGCGGGAGAGAGACCCAGTACTTC | CASSFTSGRETQYF
13 | TRBJ2-5 | - | TRBD1 | TRBV6-5 | TGTGCCAGCAGTTACTCATGGGACAGATTATCGCACTTC | CASSYSWDRLSHF
14 | TRBJ2-2 | - | - | TRBV7-3 | TGTGCCAGCAGCTTAGCCAGGGGATCCGGGGAGCTGTTTTTT | CASSLARGSGELFF
16 | TRBJ2-2 | - | - | TRBV6-5 | TGTGCCAGCAGTTTAATGGGAGATCTGAACACCGGGGAGCTGTTTTTT | CASSLMGDLNTGELFF
13 | TRBJ2-1 | - | - | TRBV28 | TGTGCCAGCAGTTTCGGGTTCGCGGCAGGGCCGTTCTTC | CASSFGFAAGPFF
19 | TRBJ2-2 | - | - | TRBV15 | TGTGCCACCAGCAGTGGTTTGGGGCGCAAGACAGTGAACACCGGGGAGCTGTTTTTT | CATSSGLGRKTVNTGELFF
11 | TRBJ2-1 | - | - | TRBV5-1 | TGCGCCAGCGGGGCCGCGAATGAGCAGTTCTTC | CASGAANEQFF